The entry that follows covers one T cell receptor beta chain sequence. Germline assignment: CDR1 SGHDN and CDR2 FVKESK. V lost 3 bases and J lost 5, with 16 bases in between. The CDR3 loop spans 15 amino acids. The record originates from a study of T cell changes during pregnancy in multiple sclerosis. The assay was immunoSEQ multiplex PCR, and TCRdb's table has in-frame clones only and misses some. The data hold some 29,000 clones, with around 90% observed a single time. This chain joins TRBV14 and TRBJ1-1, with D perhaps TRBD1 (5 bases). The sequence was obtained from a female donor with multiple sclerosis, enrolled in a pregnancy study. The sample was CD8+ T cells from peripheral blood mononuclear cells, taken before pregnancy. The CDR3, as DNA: TGTGCCAGCAGCCAGGCAGGGTTGGGCGTGACTGAAGCTTTCTTT. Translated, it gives CASSQAGLGVTEAFF.